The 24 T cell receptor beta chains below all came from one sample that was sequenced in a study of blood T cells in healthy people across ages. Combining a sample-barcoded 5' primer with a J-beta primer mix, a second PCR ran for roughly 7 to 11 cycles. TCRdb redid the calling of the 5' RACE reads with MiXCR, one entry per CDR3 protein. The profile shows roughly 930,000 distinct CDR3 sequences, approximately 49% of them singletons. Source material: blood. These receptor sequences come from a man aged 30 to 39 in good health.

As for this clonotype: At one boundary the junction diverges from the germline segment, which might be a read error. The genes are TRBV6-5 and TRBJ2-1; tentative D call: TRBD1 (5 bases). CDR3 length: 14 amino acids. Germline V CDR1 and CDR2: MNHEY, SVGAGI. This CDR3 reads CASSDSVGLDERFF. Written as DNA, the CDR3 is TGTGCCAGCAGTGACTCGGTGGGGCTGGATGAGCGGTTCTTC.

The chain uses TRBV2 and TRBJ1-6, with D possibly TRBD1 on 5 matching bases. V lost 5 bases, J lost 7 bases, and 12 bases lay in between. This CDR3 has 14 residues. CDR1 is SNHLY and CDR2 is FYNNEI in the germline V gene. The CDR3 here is CASSTMGLNSPLHF. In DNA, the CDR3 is TGTGCCAGCAGTACTATGGGGCTGAATTCACCCCTCCACTTT.

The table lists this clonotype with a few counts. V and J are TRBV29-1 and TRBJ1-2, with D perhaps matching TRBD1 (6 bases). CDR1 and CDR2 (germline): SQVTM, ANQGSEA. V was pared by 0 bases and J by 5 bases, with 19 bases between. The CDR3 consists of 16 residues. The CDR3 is CSVEDFGGAGIYGYTF. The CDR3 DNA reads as TGCAGCGTTGAAGATTTTGGGGGGGCAGGGATATATGGCTACACCTTC.

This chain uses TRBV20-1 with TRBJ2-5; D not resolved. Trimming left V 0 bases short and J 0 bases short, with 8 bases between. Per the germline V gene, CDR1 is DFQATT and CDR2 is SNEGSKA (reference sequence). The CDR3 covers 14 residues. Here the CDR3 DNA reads TGCAGTGCTAGAGATATGGCGTACCAAGAGACCCAGTACTTC. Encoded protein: CSARDMAYQETQYF.

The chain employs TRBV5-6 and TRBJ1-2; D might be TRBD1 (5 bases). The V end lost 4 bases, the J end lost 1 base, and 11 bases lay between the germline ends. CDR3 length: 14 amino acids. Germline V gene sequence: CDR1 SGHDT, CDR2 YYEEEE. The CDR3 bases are TGTGCCAGCAGCCAGGGACGGATTAACTATGGCTACACCTTC. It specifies CASSQGRINYGYTF.

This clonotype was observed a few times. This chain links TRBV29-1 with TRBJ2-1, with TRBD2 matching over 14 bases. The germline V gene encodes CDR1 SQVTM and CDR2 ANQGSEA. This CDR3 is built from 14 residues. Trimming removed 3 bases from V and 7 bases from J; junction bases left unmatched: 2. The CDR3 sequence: CSVETSGGGNEQFF. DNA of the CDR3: TGCAGCGTTGAGACTAGCGGGGGGGGGAATGAGCAGTTCTTC.

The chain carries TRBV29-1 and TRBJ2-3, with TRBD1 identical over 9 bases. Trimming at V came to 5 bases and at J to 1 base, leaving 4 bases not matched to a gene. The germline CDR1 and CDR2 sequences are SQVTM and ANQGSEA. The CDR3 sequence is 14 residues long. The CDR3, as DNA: TGCAGCGTTCAACAGGGGGCGGGCACAGATACGCAGTATTTT. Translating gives CSVQQGAGTDTQYF.

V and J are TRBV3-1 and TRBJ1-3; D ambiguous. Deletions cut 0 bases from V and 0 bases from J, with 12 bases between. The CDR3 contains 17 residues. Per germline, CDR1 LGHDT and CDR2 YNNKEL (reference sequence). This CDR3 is CASSQDQGRRSGNTIYF. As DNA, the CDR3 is TGTGCCAGCAGCCAAGATCAAGGACGCCGCTCTGGAAACACCATATATTTT.

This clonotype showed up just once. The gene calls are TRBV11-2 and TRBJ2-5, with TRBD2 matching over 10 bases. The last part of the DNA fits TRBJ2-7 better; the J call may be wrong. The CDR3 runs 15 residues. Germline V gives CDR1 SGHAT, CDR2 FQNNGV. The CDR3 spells CASSLGGTSVGEQYF. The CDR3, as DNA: TGTGCCAGCAGCTTAGGTGGGACTAGCGTGGGCGAGCAGTACTTC.

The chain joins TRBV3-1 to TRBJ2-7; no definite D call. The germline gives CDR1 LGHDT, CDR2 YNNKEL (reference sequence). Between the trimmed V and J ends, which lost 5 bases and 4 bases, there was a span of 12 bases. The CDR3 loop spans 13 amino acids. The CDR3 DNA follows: TGTGCCAGCAGCGGGGAACAGACATACGAGCAGTACTTC. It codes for CASSGEQTYEQYF.

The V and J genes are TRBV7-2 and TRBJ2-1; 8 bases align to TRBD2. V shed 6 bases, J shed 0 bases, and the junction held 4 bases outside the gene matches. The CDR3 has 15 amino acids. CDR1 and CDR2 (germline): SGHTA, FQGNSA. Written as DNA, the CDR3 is TGTGCCAGCAGGGGGACTAGGACCTCCTACAATGAGCAGTTCTTC. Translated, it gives CASRGTRTSYNEQFF.

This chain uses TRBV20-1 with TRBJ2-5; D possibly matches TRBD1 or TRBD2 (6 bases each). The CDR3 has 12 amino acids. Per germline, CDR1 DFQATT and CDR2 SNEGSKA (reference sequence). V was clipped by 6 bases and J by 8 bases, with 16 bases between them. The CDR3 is CSASRGAGTQYF. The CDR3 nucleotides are TGCAGTGCCTCAAGGGGGGCAGGAACCCAGTACTTC.

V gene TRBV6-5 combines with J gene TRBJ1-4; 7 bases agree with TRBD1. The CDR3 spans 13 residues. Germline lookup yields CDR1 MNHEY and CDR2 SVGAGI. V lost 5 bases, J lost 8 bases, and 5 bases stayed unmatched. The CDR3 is CASSPQTGEKLFF. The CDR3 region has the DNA TGTGCCAGCAGTCCCCAGACAGGGGAAAAACTGTTTTTT.

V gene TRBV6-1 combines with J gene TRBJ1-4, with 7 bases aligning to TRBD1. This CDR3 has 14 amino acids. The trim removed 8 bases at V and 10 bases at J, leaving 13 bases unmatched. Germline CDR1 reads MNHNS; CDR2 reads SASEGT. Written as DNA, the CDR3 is TGTGCCAGCGTGTCCCCACAGGGGTGGGGAAAACTGTTTTTT. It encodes CASVSPQGWGKLFF.

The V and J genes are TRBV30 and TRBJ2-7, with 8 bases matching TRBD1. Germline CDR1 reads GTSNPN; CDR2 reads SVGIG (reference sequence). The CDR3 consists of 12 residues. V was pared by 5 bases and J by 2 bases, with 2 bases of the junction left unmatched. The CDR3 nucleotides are TGTGCCTGGGACAGGGGCCCCTACGAGCAGTACTTC. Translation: CAWDRGPYEQYF. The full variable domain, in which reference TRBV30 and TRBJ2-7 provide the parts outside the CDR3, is SQTIHQWPATLVQPVGSPLSLECTVEGTSNPNLYWYRQAAGRGLQLLFYSVGIGQISSEVPQNLSASRPQDRQFILSSKKLLLSDSGFYLCAWDRGPYEQYFGPGTRLTVT.

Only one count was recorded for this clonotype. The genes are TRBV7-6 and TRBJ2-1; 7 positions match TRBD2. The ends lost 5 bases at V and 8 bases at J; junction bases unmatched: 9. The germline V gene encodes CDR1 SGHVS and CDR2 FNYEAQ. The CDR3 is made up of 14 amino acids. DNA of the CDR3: TGTGCCAGCAGCCCGATTGTGGGGGGGGATGAGCAGTTCTTC. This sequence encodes CASSPIVGGDEQFF.

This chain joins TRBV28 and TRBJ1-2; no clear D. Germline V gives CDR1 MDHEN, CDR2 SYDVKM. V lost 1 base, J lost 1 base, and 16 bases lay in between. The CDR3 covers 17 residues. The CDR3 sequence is CASSLSRERGINYGYTF. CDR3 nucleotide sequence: TGTGCCAGCAGTTTATCCCGAGAAAGAGGCATTAACTATGGCTACACCTTC.

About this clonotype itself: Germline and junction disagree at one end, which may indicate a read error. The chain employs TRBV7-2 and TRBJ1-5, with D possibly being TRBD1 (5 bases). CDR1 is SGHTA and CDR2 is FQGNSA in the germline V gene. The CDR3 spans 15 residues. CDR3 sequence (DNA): TGTGCCTGCAGCTTACCCCAGGGACTTAATCAGCCCCAGCATTTT. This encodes CACSLPQGLNQPQHF.

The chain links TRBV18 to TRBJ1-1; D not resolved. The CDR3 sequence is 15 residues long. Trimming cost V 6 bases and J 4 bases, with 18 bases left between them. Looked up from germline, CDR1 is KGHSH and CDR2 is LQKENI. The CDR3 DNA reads TGTGCCAGCTCCTCGGCGCCAAAAATCCCCACTGAAGCTTTCTTT. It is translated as CASSSAPKIPTEAFF.

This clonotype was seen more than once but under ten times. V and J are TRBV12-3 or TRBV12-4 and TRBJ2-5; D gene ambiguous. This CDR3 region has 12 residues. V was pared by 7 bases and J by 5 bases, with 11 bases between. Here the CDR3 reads CASTGLGETQYF. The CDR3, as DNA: TGTGCCAGCACGGGTCTGGGCGAGACCCAGTACTTC.

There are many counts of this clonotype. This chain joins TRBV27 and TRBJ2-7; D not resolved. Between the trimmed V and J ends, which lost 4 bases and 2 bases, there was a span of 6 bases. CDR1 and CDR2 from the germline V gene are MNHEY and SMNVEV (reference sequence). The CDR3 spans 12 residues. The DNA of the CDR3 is TGTGCCAGCAGTTCCCAAACCTACGAGCAGTACTTC. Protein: CASSSQTYEQYF.

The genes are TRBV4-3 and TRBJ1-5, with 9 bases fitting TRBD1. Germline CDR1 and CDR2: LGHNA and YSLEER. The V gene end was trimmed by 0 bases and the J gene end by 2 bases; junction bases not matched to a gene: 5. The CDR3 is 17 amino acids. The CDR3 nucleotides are TGCGCCAGCAGCCAAGATCGAGGGACAGGGCGCAATCAGCCCCAGCATTTT. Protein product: CASSQDRGTGRNQPQHF.

The CDR3 spells CSVELQGAAYEQYF. In DNA form, the CDR3 reads TGCAGCGTTGAATTACAGGGGGCAGCCTACGAGCAGTACTTC. This rearrangement joins TRBV29-1 to TRBJ2-7; 9 positions match TRBD1. This CDR3 region has 14 residues. Germline CDR1 and CDR2: SQVTM and ANQGSEA. J lost 2 bases, V lost 2 bases, and 4 bases had no gene match.

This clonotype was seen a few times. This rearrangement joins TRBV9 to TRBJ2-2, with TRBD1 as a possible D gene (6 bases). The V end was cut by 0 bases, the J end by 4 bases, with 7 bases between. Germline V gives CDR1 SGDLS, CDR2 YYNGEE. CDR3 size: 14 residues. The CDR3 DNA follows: TGTGCCAGCAGCGTAGGGACAGCCACCGGGGAGCTGTTTTTT. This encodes CASSVGTATGELFF. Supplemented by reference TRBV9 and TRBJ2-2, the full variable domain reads DSGVTQTPKHLITATGQRVTLRCSPRSGDLSVYWYQQSLDQGLQFLIQYYNGEERAKGNILERFSAQQFPDLHSELNLSSLELGDSALYFCASSVGTATGELFFGEGSRLTVL.